This T cell receptor beta chain was captured by sequencing in a study of blood T cells in healthy people across ages. CDR1 LNHNV and CDR2 YYDKDF come from the germline V gene (reference sequence). Trimming removed 2 bases from V and 3 bases from J; junction bases left unmatched: 11. The length of the CDR3 is 18 residues. This clonotype was counted only a few times. Then a second PCR, running about 6 to 12 cycles, was carried out with a sample-barcoded 5' primer and a J-beta primer mix. Through a template-switch adaptor with 12 random nucleotides, each cDNA molecule received a tag. Via MiXCR, TCRdb re-called the 5' RACE reads, giving one row per CDR3 protein. The data contain 900,000 to 950,000 distinct CDR3 sequences, almost 30% of them singletons. The sample also formed part of further work on T cells of mothers and their children. That work adds: No persistent microchimeric T cell clones were detected at roughly 94 clones per million clonotypes sensitivity.

This sequence joins TRBV15 and TRBJ2-3; 10 bases agree with TRBD1. This clonotype was sampled from a woman in her forties in good health. The material sequenced was blood. The CDR3 coding sequence is TGTGCCACCAGCAGATCCCCGACAGGGGGCGCGGGGACAGATACGCAGTATTTT. Encoded protein: CATSRSPTGGAGTDTQYF.